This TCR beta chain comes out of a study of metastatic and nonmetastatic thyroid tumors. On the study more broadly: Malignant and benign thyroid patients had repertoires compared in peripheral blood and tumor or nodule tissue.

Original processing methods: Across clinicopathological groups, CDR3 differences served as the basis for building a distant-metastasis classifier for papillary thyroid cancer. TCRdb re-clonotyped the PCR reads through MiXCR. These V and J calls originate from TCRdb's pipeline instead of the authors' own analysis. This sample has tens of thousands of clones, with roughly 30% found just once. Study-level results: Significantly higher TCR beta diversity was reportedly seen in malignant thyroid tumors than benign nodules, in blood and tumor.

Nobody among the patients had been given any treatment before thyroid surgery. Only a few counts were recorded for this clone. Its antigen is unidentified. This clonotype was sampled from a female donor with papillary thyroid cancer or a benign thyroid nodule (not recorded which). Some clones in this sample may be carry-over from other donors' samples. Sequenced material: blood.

CDR3 protein: CASSYSERGTGGPGTQYF. The CDR3 DNA follows: TGTGCCAGCAGTTACTCGGAGCGGGGAACGGGAGGGCCCGGTACGCAGTATTTT. The V gene is TRBV6-6, the J gene TRBJ2-3, with 8 nucleotides matching TRBD2. V was pared by 0 bases and J by 8 bases, with 16 bases of the junction left unmatched. In germline, CDR1 is MNHNY, CDR2 SVGAGI (reference sequence). This CDR3 comprises 18 residues.